The entry below describes one T cell receptor (beta chain). The authors' processing: Scientists estimated how many nucleated cells there were by amplifying reference gene primers. Here immunoSEQ multiplex PCR was the method, and the copy in TCRdb shows in-frame clones only, minus some. Clonal size and the V and J genes are those of that table, whereas D and trimming came from the DNA. This table has fewer than 120,000 clones, 75% to 80% appearing once. The data stem from a study of blood T cell repertoires in COVID-19. Across the whole study: The samples span acute and convalescent COVID-19 from the United States, Italy and Spain.

V dropped 8 bases and J dropped 5 bases, with 12 bases sitting between them. Germline V gene lookup returns CDR1 KGHSH and CDR2 LQKENI. The CDR3 is made up of 12 amino acids. The sequenced sample was peripheral blood. The rearrangement joins TRBV18 to TRBJ2-5; no firm D call. The receptor's source is a woman over 75 with active or convalescent COVID-19. The CDR3 bases are TGTGCCAGCGCCCCCTCTGGCGAGACCCAGTACTTC. This codes for CASAPSGETQYF.